The next 8 T cell receptor beta chains were all read from a single sample in a study of shared clonotypes between healthy human individuals. CD8 cells classed as naive were CD45RO-negative and positively selected for CCR7, excluding terminally differentiated effector memory CD45RA+ cells. Data came from immunoSEQ multiplex PCR; TCRdb stores just in-frame clones and leaves some out. The table lists around 600,000 clones, about 95% of them singletons. Material: naive CD8+ T cells sorted from blood. The source is a woman in her twenties or thirties in good health.

This chain connects TRBV27 to TRBJ2-7; TRBD1 is a possible D gene (6 bases). Germline V gives CDR1 MNHEY, CDR2 SMNVEV (reference sequence). CDR3 size: 14 residues. Trimming left V 6 bases short and J 4 bases short, with 16 bases between. The CDR3 DNA is TGTGCCAGCAGCCCCGGGACAAACTATTACGAGCAGTACTTC. It is translated as CASSPGTNYYEQYF.

The rearrangement joins TRBV7-9 to TRBJ2-7; TRBD1 is a possible D gene (6 bases). The V gene's germline CDR1 is SEHNR and CDR2 FQNEAQ (reference sequence). The V gene lost 1 base and the J gene lost 9 bases, with 19 bases spanning the gap. The CDR3 totals 15 residues. The CDR3 region has the DNA TGTGCCAGCAGCTTAGAACCCGGGGACACCCTCGCGCAGTACTTC. Translated: CASSLEPGDTLAQYF.

The chain recombines TRBV7-3 with TRBJ1-3; D unclear. V lost 4 bases, J lost 0 bases, and 10 bases lay in between. Germline CDR1 reads SGHTA; CDR2 reads FQGTGA. This CDR3 spans 15 amino acids. CDR3 in amino acids: CASSSGISSGNTIYF. The CDR3 nucleotides are TGTGCCAGCAGCTCCGGTATATCCTCTGGAAACACCATATATTTT. The whole variable domain, remainder taken from reference TRBV7-3 and TRBJ1-3, is GAGVSQTPSNKVTEKGKYVELRCDPISGHTALYWYRQSLGQGPEFLIYFQGTGAADDSGLPNDRFFAVRPEGSVSTLKIQRTERGDSAVYLCASSSGISSGNTIYFGEGSWLTVV.

This sequence joins TRBV2 and TRBJ2-7; 8 bases align to TRBD1. V lost 9 bases, J lost 12 bases, and 13 bases stayed unmatched. CDR1 SNHLY and CDR2 FYNNEI come from the germline V gene. The CDR3 has 12 residues. The CDR3 DNA is TGTGCCAGACGGACAGGGCCTTCCGATCTGTACTTC. It specifies CARRTGPSDLYF.

This chain joins TRBV6-1 and TRBJ1-5, with 8 nucleotides matching TRBD1. With 6 bases clipped from V and 4 bases from J, the junction kept 2 bases outside the gene matches. CDR3 size: 13 residues. CDR1 is MNHNS and CDR2 is SASEGT in the germline V gene. CDR3 nucleotides: TGTGCCAGCAGGGACAGGGAGAATCAGCCCCAGCATTTT. This gives the protein CASRDRENQPQHF.

The rearrangement joins TRBV7-9 to TRBJ1-2; 10 bases line up with TRBD1. J was trimmed by 4 bases and V by 5 bases; bases with no gene match: 1. Germline values: CDR1 SEHNR, CDR2 FQNEAQ (reference sequence). The CDR3 runs 13 residues. CDR3 amino acids: CASSGTGAYGYTF. The CDR3 DNA is TGTGCCAGCAGCGGGACAGGGGCCTATGGCTACACCTTC.

This clone was detected once. The chain is built from TRBV7-9 and TRBJ2-5; the match to TRBD1 covers 9 bases. The DNA end favors TRBJ2-7, so the J call may be wrong. Germline V gives CDR1 SEHNR, CDR2 FQNEAQ (reference sequence). The CDR3 extends over 14 amino acids. DNA for the CDR3: TGTGCCAGCACCTTTTGGGACAGGGCTTACGAGCAGTACTTC. It yields the protein CASTFWDRAYEQYF.

In DNA, the CDR3 is TGTGCCAGCAGCAGGACAGGGATACTTTACGAGCAGTACTTC. It specifies CASSRTGILYEQYF. The chain couples TRBV28 to TRBJ2-7; 8 nucleotides align to TRBD1. The junction had 8 bases not matched to a gene; V was cut back by 6 bases and J by 4 bases. CDR1 MDHEN and CDR2 SYDVKM come from the germline V gene. The CDR3 runs to 14 residues.